Listed below are T cell receptor beta chains from one sample, sequenced in a study of graft-versus-host responses after intestinal transplantation. TCRdb keeps only in-frame clones here, not all; method: immunoSEQ multiplex PCR. Of under 20,000 clones listed, about 89% were seen once; the top ten hold about 9.4%. This specimen consisted of PBMCs, obtained approximately 220 days after intestinal transplant. These TCRs come from a human patient who received an intestinal transplant, so some T cells may come from the graft donor. CDR3s include the opening cysteine and the closing phenylalanine or tryptophan. The D gene is left open where the match is weak. Clone size is not always given. Where it is, it says once, few, many or a class for expanded clones.

V gene: TRBV7-3; clone size: .; J gene: TRBJ2-5; D gene: TRBD2; CDR3 protein: CASSLKGLAGGVGETQYF; CDR3 DNA: TGTGCCAGCAGCTTAAAAGGGCTAGCGGGGGGCGTCGGAGAGACCCAGTACTTC
V gene: TRBV7-9; clone size: .; J gene: TRBJ2-3; D gene: .; CDR3 protein: CASSLRRVGPQGGEQYF; CDR3 DNA: TGTGCCAGCAGCTTACGCCGAGTAGGGCCCCAGGGTGGGGAGCAGTATTTT
V gene: TRBV19; clone size: .; J gene: TRBJ2-6; D gene: TRBD1; CDR3 protein: CASKTGGAGANVLTF; CDR3 DNA: TGTGCCAGTAAGACAGGGGGCGCTGGGGCCAACGTCCTGACTTTC
V gene: TRBV29-1; clone size: .; J gene: TRBJ2-7; D gene: .; CDR3 protein: CSVLTAGSSYEQYF; CDR3 DNA: TGCAGCGTTCTAACGGCGGGGAGCTCCTACGAGCAGTACTTC
V gene: TRBV5-8; clone size: .; J gene: TRBJ2-7; D gene: .; CDR3 protein: CASSWMTGRRGEQYF; CDR3 DNA: TGTGCCAGCAGCTGGATGACAGGACGACGGGGTGAGCAGTACTTC
V gene: TRBV7-9; clone size: .; J gene: TRBJ1-6; D gene: TRBD1; CDR3 protein: CASSPDREASPLHF; CDR3 DNA: TGTGCCAGCAGTCCGGACAGGGAAGCTTCACCCCTCCACTTT
V gene: TRBV7-8; clone size: .; J gene: TRBJ1-2; D gene: .; CDR3 protein: CASSWRGANYGYTF; CDR3 DNA: TGTGCCAGCAGCTGGCGTGGGGCTAACTATGGCTACACCTTC
V gene: TRBV6-6; clone size: .; J gene: TRBJ1-2; D gene: .; CDR3 protein: CASSYSTQGGYGYTF; CDR3 DNA: TGTGCCAGCAGTTACTCGACCCAGGGAGGATATGGCTACACCTTC
V gene: TRBV13; clone size: .; J gene: TRBJ1-1; D gene: .; CDR3 protein: CASSLGDPAEAFF; CDR3 DNA: TGTGCCAGCAGCTTAGGCGACCCGGCTGAAGCTTTCTTT
V gene: TRBV19; clone size: .; J gene: TRBJ1-2; D gene: .; CDR3 protein: CASSPAGRDYGYTF; CDR3 DNA: TGTGCCAGTAGCCCAGCGGGCAGGGACTATGGCTACACCTTC
V gene: TRBV4-1; clone size: .; J gene: TRBJ1-2; D gene: .; CDR3 protein: CASSQGVQENYGYTF; CDR3 DNA: TGCGCCAGCAGCCAAGGGGTACAGGAGAACTATGGCTACACCTTC
V gene: TRBV4-1; clone size: .; J gene: TRBJ1-3; D gene: .; CDR3 protein: CASSQVTGNTIYF; CDR3 DNA: TGCGCCAGCAGCCAAGTAACAGGAAACACCATATATTTT
V gene: TRBV19; clone size: few; J gene: TRBJ1-2; D gene: TRBD1; CDR3 protein: CASSSGQVFYTF; CDR3 DNA: TGTGCCAGTAGTAGTGGACAGGTCTTCTACACCTTC
V gene: TRBV7-9; clone size: .; J gene: TRBJ1-4; D gene: TRBD1; CDR3 protein: CASSWDRKPEKLFF; CDR3 DNA: TGTGCCAGCAGTTGGGACAGAAAACCTGAAAAACTGTTTTTT
V gene: TRBV27; clone size: .; J gene: TRBJ1-1; D gene: TRBD1; CDR3 protein: CASNRGPADTEAFF; CDR3 DNA: TGTGCCAGCAATAGGGGGCCAGCGGACACTGAAGCTTTCTTT
V gene: TRBV6-5; clone size: .; J gene: TRBJ1-1; D gene: .; CDR3 protein: CASLGDSTEAFF; CDR3 DNA: TGTGCCAGCCTAGGCGACAGCACTGAAGCTTTCTTT
V gene: TRBV9; clone size: .; J gene: TRBJ1-1; D gene: .; CDR3 protein: CASSVVSATEAFF; CDR3 DNA: TGTGCCAGCAGCGTAGTATCAGCCACTGAAGCTTTCTTT
V gene: TRBV10-3; clone size: few; J gene: TRBJ2-7; D gene: TRBD2; CDR3 protein: CASSERGAHYEQYF; CDR3 DNA: TGTGCCTCATCCGAGCGGGGGGCTCATTACGAGCAGTACTTC
V gene: TRBV6-5; clone size: .; J gene: TRBJ1-6; D gene: TRBD1; CDR3 protein: CASRLPGQKNSPLHF; CDR3 DNA: TGTGCCAGCAGACTCCCGGGACAGAAAAATTCACCCCTCCACTTT
V gene: TRBV5-1; clone size: .; J gene: TRBJ2-1; D gene: .; CDR3 protein: CASSLNLEEQFF; CDR3 DNA: TGCGCCAGCAGCTTGAACCTGGAAGAGCAGTTCTTC
V gene: TRBV18; clone size: .; J gene: TRBJ1-5; D gene: .; CDR3 protein: CASSPPGGGDQPQHF; CDR3 DNA: TGTGCCAGCTCACCACCTGGGGGAGGGGATCAGCCCCAGCATTTT
V gene: TRBV18; clone size: .; J gene: TRBJ2-1; D gene: TRBD2; CDR3 protein: CASSPISGTSYAREQFF; CDR3 DNA: TGTGCCAGCTCACCAATATCCGGGACTAGCTACGCCCGTGAGCAGTTCTTC
V gene: TRBV11-2; clone size: .; J gene: TRBJ2-7; D gene: .; CDR3 protein: CASSGARSYEQYF; CDR3 DNA: TGTGCCAGCAGTGGGGCGAGGTCCTACGAGCAGTACTTC
V gene: TRBV6-5; clone size: .; J gene: TRBJ2-1; D gene: .; CDR3 protein: CASSYAGTDEREQFF; CDR3 DNA: TGTGCCAGCAGTTACGCCGGGACTGACGAACGCGAGCAGTTCTTC
V gene: TRBV5-4; clone size: once; J gene: TRBJ2-2; D gene: TRBD1; CDR3 protein: CASSFPGQDTGELFF; CDR3 DNA: TGTGCCAGCAGCTTTCCGGGACAGGACACCGGGGAGCTGTTTTTT
V gene: TRBV4-1; clone size: .; J gene: TRBJ2-3; D gene: TRBD1; CDR3 protein: CASSQEEETGGLGTDTQYF; CDR3 DNA: TGCGCCAGCAGCCAAGAGGAGGAGACAGGGGGTCTGGGCACAGATACGCAGTATTTT
V gene: TRBV7-9; clone size: .; J gene: TRBJ1-1; D gene: TRBD1; CDR3 protein: CASSAGTGLEAFF; CDR3 DNA: TGTGCCAGCAGCGCGGGGACAGGACTTGAGGCTTTCTTT
V gene: TRBV5-6; clone size: .; J gene: TRBJ1-2; D gene: TRBD1; CDR3 protein: CASSWSRGLVYGYTF; CDR3 DNA: TGTGCCAGCAGCTGGAGCAGGGGGCTGGTCTATGGCTACACCTTC
V gene: TRBV7-6; clone size: .; J gene: TRBJ2-7; D gene: .; CDR3 protein: CASSLNLIDEQYF; CDR3 DNA: TGTGCCAGCAGCTTAAACCTAATCGACGAGCAGTACTTC
V gene: TRBV7-9; clone size: .; J gene: TRBJ2-3; D gene: .; CDR3 protein: CASSSGLASSTDTQYF; CDR3 DNA: TGTGCCAGCAGCTCCGGCCTCGCCTCTAGCACAGATACGCAGTATTTT
V gene: TRBV27; clone size: .; J gene: TRBJ1-2; D gene: .; CDR3 protein: CASSSVIHRDTGNYGYTF; CDR3 DNA: TGTGCCAGCAGTTCGGTGATACACCGGGACACCGGCAACTATGGCTACACCTTC
V gene: TRBV10-1; clone size: .; J gene: TRBJ1-2; D gene: .; CDR3 protein: CASSDRGRGGYTF; CDR3 DNA: TGCGCCAGCAGTGATCGGGGGCGGGGTGGCTACACCTTC
V gene: TRBV10-1; clone size: .; J gene: TRBJ2-3; D gene: TRBD1; CDR3 protein: CASSEGTGDTDTQYF; CDR3 DNA: TGCGCCAGCAGTGAGGGGACAGGGGACACAGATACGCAGTATTTT
V gene: TRBV5-6; clone size: .; J gene: TRBJ2-7; D gene: .; CDR3 protein: CASSTVGSEQYF; CDR3 DNA: TGTGCCAGCAGCACTGTGGGGAGCGAGCAGTACTTC
V gene: TRBV7-2; clone size: once; J gene: TRBJ2-6; D gene: .; CDR3 protein: CASSQEEGDGANVLTF; CDR3 DNA: TGTGCCAGCAGCCAAGAGGAGGGGGATGGGGCCAACGTCCTGACTTTC
V gene: TRBV19; clone size: once; J gene: TRBJ1-6; D gene: .; CDR3 protein: CASRALGANNSPLHF; CDR3 DNA: TGTGCCAGTAGGGCCTTAGGGGCGAATAATTCACCCCTCCACTTT
V gene: TRBV6-5; clone size: .; J gene: TRBJ2-3; D gene: .; CDR3 protein: CASRRLEASTDTQYF; CDR3 DNA: TGTGCCAGCAGACGACTTGAAGCTAGCACAGATACGCAGTATTTT
V gene: TRBV4-1; clone size: .; J gene: TRBJ1-5; D gene: TRBD1; CDR3 protein: CASSQVVGGIQPQHF; CDR3 DNA: TGCGCCAGCAGCCAAGTAGTAGGGGGCATTCAGCCCCAGCATTTT
V gene: TRBV6-1; clone size: .; J gene: TRBJ1-5; D gene: .; CDR3 protein: CASRGNSLNQPQHF; CDR3 DNA: TGTGCCAGCAGGGGGAACAGCCTCAATCAGCCCCAGCATTTT
V gene: TRBV23-1; clone size: .; J gene: TRBJ1-2; D gene: .; CDR3 protein: CASQQGGRGYTF; CDR3 DNA: TGCGCCAGCCAACAGGGTGGAAGAGGCTACACCTTC
V gene: TRBV6-1; clone size: .; J gene: TRBJ1-1; D gene: TRBD1; CDR3 protein: CASSFTGDTEAFF; CDR3 DNA: TGTGCCAGCAGTTTTACAGGGGACACTGAAGCTTTCTTT
V gene: TRBV5-4; clone size: few; J gene: TRBJ2-2; D gene: TRBD2; CDR3 protein: CASSQATSGGPTGELFF; CDR3 DNA: TGTGCCAGCAGCCAGGCGACTAGCGGGGGGCCTACCGGGGAGCTGTTTTTT
V gene: TRBV7-6; clone size: .; J gene: TRBJ2-5; D gene: TRBD1; CDR3 protein: CASNTGAEETQYF; CDR3 DNA: TGTGCCAGCAACACAGGGGCGGAAGAGACCCAGTACTTC
V gene: TRBV19; clone size: .; J gene: TRBJ1-1; D gene: .; CDR3 protein: CASIPPRWAADTEAFF; CDR3 DNA: TGTGCCAGTATACCCCCCCGTTGGGCAGCGGACACTGAAGCTTTCTTT
V gene: TRBV7-6; clone size: .; J gene: TRBJ2-5; D gene: .; CDR3 protein: CASSLSGTISQETQYF; CDR3 DNA: TGTGCCAGCAGCTTATCCGGGACCATCTCTCAAGAGACCCAGTACTTC
V gene: TRBV7-6; clone size: .; J gene: TRBJ2-7; D gene: TRBD1; CDR3 protein: CASSLDRDRVSYEQYF; CDR3 DNA: TGTGCCAGCAGCCTAGACAGGGATAGAGTTTCCTACGAGCAGTACTTC
V gene: TRBV6-6; clone size: .; J gene: TRBJ2-2; D gene: .; CDR3 protein: CASSYLRNTGELFF; CDR3 DNA: TGTGCCAGCAGTTACTTGCGGAACACCGGGGAGCTGTTTTTT
V gene: TRBV19; clone size: .; J gene: TRBJ1-5; D gene: .; CDR3 protein: CASSIGQTLRNQPQHF; CDR3 DNA: TGTGCCAGTAGTATTGGACAGACCCTAAGAAATCAGCCCCAGCATTTT
V gene: TRBV9; clone size: .; J gene: TRBJ1-2; D gene: .; CDR3 protein: CASNTGSYGYTF; CDR3 DNA: TGTGCCAGCAACACAGGCTCCTATGGCTACACCTTC
V gene: TRBV7-9; clone size: .; J gene: TRBJ2-1; D gene: .; CDR3 protein: CASSLPVRSDEQFF; CDR3 DNA: TGTGCCAGCAGCTTACCTGTACGAAGCGATGAGCAGTTCTTC
V gene: TRBV27; clone size: .; J gene: TRBJ1-2; D gene: .; CDR3 protein: CASSLNPVTYGYTF; CDR3 DNA: TGTGCCAGCAGTTTAAACCCCGTTACCTATGGCTACACCTTC
V gene: TRBV6-1; clone size: .; J gene: TRBJ1-6; D gene: TRBD1; CDR3 protein: CASSDPTGAYNSPLHF; CDR3 DNA: TGTGCCAGCAGTGACCCGACAGGGGCCTATAATTCACCCCTCCACTTT